This TCR beta chain was found in a study of response to subunit inactivated influenza vaccine. Comments on this clonotype: No antigen is known for it.

Findings of the study overall: Every seasonal influenza vaccination brings in few new T cells, the authors suggested.

TCRdb used MiXCR to reprocess the RT-PCR reads, holding one entry per CDR3 protein. Here the sample spans 610,000 or so distinct CDR3 sequences, about 15% being singletons. CDR1 and CDR2 from the germline V gene are LGHDT and YNNKEL (reference sequence). The CDR3 loop spans 13 amino acids. With 1 base removed from V and 7 bases from J, the gap between germline ends came to 10 bases. This specimen was PBMCs from blood, taken roughly 12 days after vaccination. This sequence was found in a man aged 50 to 60 who received an inactivated influenza vaccine. The rearrangement joins TRBV3-1 to TRBJ1-2, with D unclear. The CDR3 here is CASSQVAGIGYTF. CDR3 nucleotide sequence: TGTGCCAGCAGCCAAGTAGCCGGCATTGGCTACACCTTC.